Sequencing of this TCR beta chain was carried out in a study of CD8 T cells in ankylosing spondylitis. The study's findings and limits: Both synovial fluid and blood in reactive arthritis had previously been reported to carry some motif variants. Reports say disease-linked clones showed up significantly more in matched ankylosing spondylitis synovial fluid. A TCR beta motif made of fewer than ten highly homologous variants seemed typical of ankylosing spondylitis blood.

TCRdb called the 5' RACE reads again in MiXCR, with one record for every CDR3 protein. The table includes about 90,000 distinct CDR3 sequences, about 8.3% detected once. To note about this clonotype: Its specificity is unknown.

The receptor's source is a male donor with ankylosing spondylitis. Sequences were obtained from blood, either unsorted or a sorted T cell fraction (not recorded which).

For the CDR3, the DNA is TGTGCCAGCAGAACAAGTCGGGACTCTGGAAACACCATATATTTT. Amino acid sequence: CASRTSRDSGNTIYF. The chain has TRBV11-3 and TRBJ1-3; D is uncertain. The CDR3 is 15 amino acids. Germline CDR1 is SGHNT and CDR2 is YENEEA. V lost 6 bases and J 0 bases, leaving 12 bases between the germline ends. Full variable domain (remainder filled in from reference TRBV11-3 and TRBJ1-3): EAGVVQSPRYKIIEKKQPVAFWCNPISGHNTLYWYLQNLGQGPELLIRYENEEAVDDSQLPKDRFSAERLKGVDSTLKIQPAELGDSAVYLCASRTSRDSGNTIYFGEGSWLTVV.